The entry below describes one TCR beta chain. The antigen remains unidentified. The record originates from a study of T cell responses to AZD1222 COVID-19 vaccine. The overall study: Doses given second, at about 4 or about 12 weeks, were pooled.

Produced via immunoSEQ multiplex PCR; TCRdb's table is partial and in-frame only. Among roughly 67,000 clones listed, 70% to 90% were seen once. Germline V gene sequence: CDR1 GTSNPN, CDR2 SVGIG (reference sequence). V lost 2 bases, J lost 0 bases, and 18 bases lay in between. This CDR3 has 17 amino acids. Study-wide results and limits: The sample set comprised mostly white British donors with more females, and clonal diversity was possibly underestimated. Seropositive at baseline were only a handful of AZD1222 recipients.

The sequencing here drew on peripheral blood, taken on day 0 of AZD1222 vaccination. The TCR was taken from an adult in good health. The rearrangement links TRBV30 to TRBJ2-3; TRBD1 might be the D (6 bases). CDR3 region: CAWSQNNQGRSTDTQYF. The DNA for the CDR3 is TGTGCCTGGAGTCAAAACAATCAGGGGAGAAGCACAGATACGCAGTATTTT.